This T cell receptor beta chain originates from a study of OX40 agonist ivuxolimab in advanced cancers. Some background on the complete study: The costimulatory receptor OX40 (CD134) was targeted by ivuxolimab, a fully human IgG2 agonistic monoclonal antibody. Among the 50 to 55 dose-escalation patients, about 20 had hepatocellular carcinoma, 15 or so melanoma, 9 renal cell carcinoma and 9 head and neck cancer. Three dose-escalation patients achieved partial responses, one with hepatocellular carcinoma and two with cutaneous melanoma. In the dose-escalation cohort, around 80% of patients were male, and the mean age was roughly 60 years with a range of roughly 23 to 79. Intravenous ivuxolimab was administered to patients every 2 weeks at six dose levels: 0.01, 0.1, 0.3, 1.5, 3 and 10 mg/kg. The paper reports the monotherapy dose-escalation portion (N of about 50 patients) of the phase I ivuxolimab trial. Patients were allowed to have had prior anti-PD-1, anti-PD-L1 or anti-CTLA-4 therapy, and approximately 43% of the dose-escalation patients had previously received checkpoint inhibitors. Peripheral TCRbeta sequencing was intended to test whether TCR sequence diversity was altered and clonal T-cell expansion was caused by ivuxolimab. Study-wide conclusions, independent of this receptor: Low levels of normalized T-cell clonal expansion were also shown by some nonresponding patients. At doses from 0.1 to 3.0 mg/kg, clonal expansion was seen in both CD4+ and CD8+ blood T cells between baseline and week 6. In the 0.1-3.0 mg/kg groups, partial responders were among the patients with the lowest normalized peripheral clonal expansion, particularly in CD8+ T cells. The antigen specificity of the peripheral T cells that underwent clonal expansion was not determined. After ivuxolimab, expanded clones were on average more numerous among CD8+ T cells than among CD4+ T cells.

To sequence the TCRbeta CDR3 region, genomic DNA was isolated from the sorted cells. TCRbeta CDR3 regions were sequenced using the immunoSEQ Assay. TCRdb retrieved this table from immuneACCESS and kept in-frame rearrangements only. Not all clones are present; in checked studies, unresolved V genes account for under half, and no reason is known for the remainder. A total of 60,000 or so clones appear in this sample, over 75% of them only once. The ten largest clones represent about 5.5% of the sample. From the cysteine up to the phenylalanine, the CDR3 has a length of 13 residues. Solely the CDR3 DNA is kept, with 39 bases framed from the first base. V is clipped by 3 bases and J by 10 bases, and the sequence between their germline boundaries is 16 bases long. The germline V gene gives CDR1 as SGHRS and CDR2 as YFSETQ. Patients with autoimmune disease history or receiving systemic immunosuppression were excluded from the trial. In every dose cohort, peripheral blood was drawn for TCR sequencing at baseline, cycle 4 day 1, and cycle 7 day 1. Samples came from an open-label, multicenter, first-in-human phase I dose-escalation trial of ivuxolimab. Adults with locally advanced or metastatic melanoma, renal cell carcinoma, hepatocellular carcinoma or head and neck squamous cell carcinoma were enrolled in the trial. CD4+ and CD8+ T cells were sorted separately from peripheral blood before TCR sequencing.

In the case of this clone: Its antigen remains unidentified. It has no much larger one-base neighbor in the sample; base qualities were not kept.

This sequence uses TRBV5-1 and TRBJ1-2; a confident D gene designation cannot be given. Specimen: CD4+ or CD8+ T cells sorted from blood, collected in a trial of the OX40 agonist ivuxolimab. This receptor was identified in an adult with an advanced solid tumor such as melanoma, head and neck, liver or kidney cancer. The encoded CDR3 is CASSYNGEASYTF. At the DNA level, the sequence is TGCGCCAGCAGCTACAACGGTGAGGCCTCCTACACCTTC.